This T cell receptor beta chain was identified in a study of T cell repertoires in cytomegalovirus infection. Study details: The study used recently identified HLA-C-restricted and well-studied HLA-B-restricted CMV epitopes. Matching HLA type and CMV infection were both indicated by public TCR beta signatures.

This CDR3 has 16 residues. Germline-derived CDR1 and CDR2 are SGHDN and FVKESK. The V gene end was trimmed by 4 bases and the J gene end by 1 base; junction bases not matched to a gene: 7. MiXCR was run by TCRdb on the reads, yielding one entry per CDR3 protein. The sample includes about 220,000 distinct CDR3 sequences, around two fifths of them seen just once. This clonotype was counted a few times. Its antigen is as yet unknown. The chain combines TRBV14 with TRBJ2-5, with 9 bases fitting TRBD1. The receptor was isolated from a human donor in good health (CMV status not recorded). Some clones in this sample may be carry-over from other donors' samples. The sequenced sample was CD8+ T cells from cultured PBMCs, obtained from culture after CMV antigen stimulation. In DNA form, the CDR3 reads TGTGCCAGCAGCCTAAGACCGGGACAGGGCCAAGAGACCCAGTACTTC. The encoded protein is CASSLRPGQGQETQYF.